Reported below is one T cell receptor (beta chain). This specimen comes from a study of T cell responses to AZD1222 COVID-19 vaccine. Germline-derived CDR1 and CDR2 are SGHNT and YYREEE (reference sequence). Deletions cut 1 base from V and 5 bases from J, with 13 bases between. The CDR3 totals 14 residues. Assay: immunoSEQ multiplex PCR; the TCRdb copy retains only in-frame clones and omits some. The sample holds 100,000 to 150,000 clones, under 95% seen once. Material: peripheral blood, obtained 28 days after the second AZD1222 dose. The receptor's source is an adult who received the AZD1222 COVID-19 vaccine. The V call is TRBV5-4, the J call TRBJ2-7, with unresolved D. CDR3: CASSLYGFRHEQYF. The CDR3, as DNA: TGTGCCAGCAGCTTGTACGGTTTTCGCCACGAGCAGTACTTC.